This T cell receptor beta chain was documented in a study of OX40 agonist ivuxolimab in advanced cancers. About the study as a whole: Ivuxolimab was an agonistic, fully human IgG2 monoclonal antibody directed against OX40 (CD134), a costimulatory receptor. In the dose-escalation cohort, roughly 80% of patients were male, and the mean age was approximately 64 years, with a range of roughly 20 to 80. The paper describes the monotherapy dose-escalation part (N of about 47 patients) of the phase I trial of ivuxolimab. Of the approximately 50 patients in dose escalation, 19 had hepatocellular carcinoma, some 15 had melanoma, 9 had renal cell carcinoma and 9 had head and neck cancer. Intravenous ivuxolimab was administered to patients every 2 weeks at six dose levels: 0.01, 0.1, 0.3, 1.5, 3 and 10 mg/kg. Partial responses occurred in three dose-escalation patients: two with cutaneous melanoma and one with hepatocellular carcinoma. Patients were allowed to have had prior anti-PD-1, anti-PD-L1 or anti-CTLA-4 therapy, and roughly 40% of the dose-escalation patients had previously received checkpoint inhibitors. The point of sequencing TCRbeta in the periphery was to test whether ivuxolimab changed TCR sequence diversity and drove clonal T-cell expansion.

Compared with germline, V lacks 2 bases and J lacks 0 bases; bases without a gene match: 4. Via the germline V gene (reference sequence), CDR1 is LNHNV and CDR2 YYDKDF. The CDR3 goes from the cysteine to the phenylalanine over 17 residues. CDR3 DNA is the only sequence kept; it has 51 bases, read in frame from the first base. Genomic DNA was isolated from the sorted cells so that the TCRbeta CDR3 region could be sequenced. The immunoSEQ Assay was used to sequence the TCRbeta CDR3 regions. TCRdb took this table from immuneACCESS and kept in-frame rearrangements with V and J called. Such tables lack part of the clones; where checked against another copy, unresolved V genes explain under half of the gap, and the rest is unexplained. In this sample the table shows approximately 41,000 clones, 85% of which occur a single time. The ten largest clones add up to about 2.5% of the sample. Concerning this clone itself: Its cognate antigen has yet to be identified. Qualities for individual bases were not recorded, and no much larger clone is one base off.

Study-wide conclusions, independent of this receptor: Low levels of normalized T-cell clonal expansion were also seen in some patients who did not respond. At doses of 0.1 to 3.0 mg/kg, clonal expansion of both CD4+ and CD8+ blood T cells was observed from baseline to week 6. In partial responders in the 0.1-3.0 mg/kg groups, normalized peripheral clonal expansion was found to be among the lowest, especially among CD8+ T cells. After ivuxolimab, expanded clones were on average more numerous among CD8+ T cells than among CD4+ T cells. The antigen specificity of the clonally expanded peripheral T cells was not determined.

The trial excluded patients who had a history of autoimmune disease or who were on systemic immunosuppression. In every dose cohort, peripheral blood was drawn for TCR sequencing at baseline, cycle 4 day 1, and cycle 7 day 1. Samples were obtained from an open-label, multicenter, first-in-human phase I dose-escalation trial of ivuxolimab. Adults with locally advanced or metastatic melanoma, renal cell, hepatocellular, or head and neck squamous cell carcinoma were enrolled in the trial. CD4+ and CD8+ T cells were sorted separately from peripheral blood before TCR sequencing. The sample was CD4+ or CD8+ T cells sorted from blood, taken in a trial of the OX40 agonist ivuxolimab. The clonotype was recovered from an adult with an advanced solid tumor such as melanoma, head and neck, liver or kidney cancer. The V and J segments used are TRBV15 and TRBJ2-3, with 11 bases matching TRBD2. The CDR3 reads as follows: CATSRRGLAASTDTQYF. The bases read TGTGCCACCAGCAGACGGGGACTAGCGGCTAGCACAGATACGCAGTATTTT.